The 20 T cell receptor beta chains below come from one sample, sequenced in a study of CD8+ T cells in alopecia areata. Sequencing templates came from extracted RNA that was reverse transcribed into cDNA. Here immunoSEQ multiplex PCR was the method, and the copy in TCRdb shows in-frame clones only, minus some. Of about 150,000 clones in the sample, 80% to 90% were seen once. The source was CD8+ T cells sorted from blood, collected at week 0. The source of these receptors is a human donor with alopecia areata.

V usage is TRBV6-5 and J usage is TRBJ1-5; D is uncertain. Germline lookup yields CDR1 MNHEY and CDR2 SVGAGI. V was clipped by 4 bases and J by 0 bases, with 4 bases between them. This CDR3 is built from 13 residues. The CDR3 sequence is CASSSNSNQPQHF. The CDR3 coding sequence is TGTGCCAGCAGTTCCAATAGCAATCAGCCCCAGCATTTT.

V gene TRBV9 combines with J gene TRBJ2-1, with D possibly matching TRBD2 (6 bases). The V and J ends lost 2 bases and 4 bases respectively, with 22 bases between them. Germline CDR1 is SGDLS and CDR2 is YYNGEE. The CDR3 spans 18 residues. The CDR3 region is CASSVLRELSLGYNEQFF. Written as DNA, the CDR3 is TGTGCCAGCAGCGTTCTCCGGGAGCTCTCTCTTGGATACAATGAGCAGTTCTTC.

This chain connects TRBV2 to TRBJ1-6, with a tentative D call TRBD1 (5 bases). CDR1 and CDR2 from the germline V gene are SNHLY and FYNNEI. CDR3 length: 15 amino acids. V dropped 7 bases and J dropped 6 bases, with 16 bases sitting between them. The CDR3 DNA sequence: TGTGCCAGCACCCTGACCGGGACTCCTAATTCACCCCTCCACTTT. As protein: CASTLTGTPNSPLHF.

Written as DNA, the CDR3 is TGTGCCAGCAGCTTAGTTTCGCTTCCTCCGAGCTCCTACAATGAGCAGTTCTTC. This gives the protein CASSLVSLPPSSYNEQFF. The V and J genes are TRBV11-2 and TRBJ2-1; D call uncertain. Germline CDR1 is SGHAT and CDR2 is FQNNGV. V was clipped by 1 base and J by 0 bases, with 16 bases between them. The CDR3 is 18 residues long.

The V call is TRBV29-1, the J call TRBJ2-7, with 7 bases identical to TRBD1. Per germline, CDR1 SQVTM and CDR2 ANQGSEA. The junction had 13 bases not matched to a gene; V was cut back by 6 bases and J by 2 bases. The CDR3 is made up of 15 amino acids. In DNA form, the CDR3 reads TGCAGCGTAGCTTCAGGGGCCAGGGGGACCTACGAGCAGTACTTC. Its translation: CSVASGARGTYEQYF.

The chain employs TRBV11-1 and TRBJ2-3; D remains unclear. This CDR3 is built from 15 residues. Per the germline V gene, CDR1 is SGHAT and CDR2 is FQDESV (reference sequence). Trimming stripped 0 bases from V and 0 bases from J, with 7 bases between. This CDR3 reads CASSLAGISTDTQYF. For the CDR3, the DNA is TGTGCCAGCAGCTTAGCGGGGATAAGCACAGATACGCAGTATTTT.

The rearrangement uses TRBV18 and TRBJ2-7; no clear D gene. Germline CDR1 is KGHSH and CDR2 is LQKENI. V was trimmed by 2 bases and J by 1 base, leaving 12 bases between them. The CDR3 extends over 15 amino acids. The CDR3 bases are TGTGCCAGCTCACCAGGGCCCCGGATATCCTACGAGCAGTACTTC. This gives the protein CASSPGPRISYEQYF.

Comments on this clone: A junction boundary mismatches the germline segment, possibly from a read error. The rearrangement joins TRBV7-7 to TRBJ2-2; TRBD2 matches 9 bases. The V gene's germline CDR1 is SSHAT and CDR2 FNYEAQ (reference sequence). The CDR3 is 16 amino acids. Here the CDR3 reads CASSLLAGENTGELFF. In DNA form, the CDR3 reads TGTGCTAGCAGCTTACTAGCGGGTGAGAACACCGGGGAGCTGTTTTTT.

The table lists this clone with a count of one. V is TRBV2 and J is TRBJ2-7; 7 nucleotides align to TRBD1. Unmatched junction bases numbered 15, after V lost 6 bases and J lost 4 bases. The length of the CDR3 is 16 residues. The V gene's germline CDR1 is SNHLY and CDR2 FYNNEI. As DNA, the CDR3 is TGTGCCAGCAGGCACGGTTCCGGGACAGAAAAATACGAGCAGTACTTC. Protein sequence: CASRHGSGTEKYEQYF.

The genes are TRBV11-2 and TRBJ1-1; unclear D gene. This CDR3 comprises 12 residues. Trimming removed 1 base from V and 5 bases from J, with 5 bases in between. CDR1 and CDR2 from the germline V gene are SGHAT and FQNNGV. CDR3 in amino acids: CASSLAGTEAFF. The CDR3 coding sequence is TGTGCCAGCAGCTTAGCCGGGACTGAAGCTTTCTTT.

The chain is built from TRBV11-1 and TRBJ2-7, with 9 bases fitting TRBD1. There are 14 residues in the CDR3. In germline, CDR1 is SGHAT, CDR2 FQDESV (reference sequence). V dropped 5 bases and J dropped 4; count of bases not matched to a gene: 6. As DNA, the CDR3 is TGTGCCAGCAGCCCTGCGGGACAGGGTTACGAGCAGTACTTC. The encoded protein is CASSPAGQGYEQYF.

The V and J genes are TRBV29-1 and TRBJ2-7, with D possibly TRBD2 on 6 matching bases. This CDR3 has 14 amino acids. CDR1 SQVTM and CDR2 ANQGSEA come from the germline V gene. V lost 4 bases, J lost 1 base, and 14 bases lay in between. Here the CDR3 reads CSVVLADHSYEQYF. The CDR3 DNA sequence: TGCAGCGTTGTTTTAGCGGACCATTCCTACGAGCAGTACTTC.

V gene TRBV2 combines with J gene TRBJ1-1, with D maybe TRBD1 (5 bases). The CDR3 has 14 residues. Trimming removed 7 bases at V and 0 bases at J, with 12 bases between. CDR1 and CDR2 from the germline V gene are SNHLY and FYNNEI. CDR3 region: CASTRGVMNTEAFF. The CDR3 DNA sequence: TGTGCCAGCACCCGAGGGGTGATGAACACTGAAGCTTTCTTT.

The chain links TRBV10-2 to TRBJ2-1; D is undetermined. Germline V gives CDR1 WSHSY, CDR2 SAAADI. The CDR3 is made up of 16 amino acids. V was clipped by 0 bases and J by 0 bases, with 9 bases between them. CDR3 protein: CASSESFGRSYNEQFF. In DNA, the CDR3 is TGCGCCAGCAGTGAGTCGTTCGGGCGCTCCTACAATGAGCAGTTCTTC.

This clone has just a few counts. The genes are TRBV7-9 and TRBJ2-2, with 7 nucleotides matching TRBD1. Germline assignment: CDR1 SEHNR and CDR2 FQNEAQ (reference sequence). The CDR3 spans 16 residues. The trim removed 5 bases at V and 4 bases at J, leaving 10 bases unmatched. The CDR3: CASSGAGTETTGELFF. The CDR3 DNA is TGTGCCAGCAGCGGTGCCGGGACAGAGACCACCGGGGAGCTGTTTTTT.

V and J are TRBV5-1 and TRBJ1-4; tentative D call: TRBD1 (5 bases). Deletions cut 3 bases from V and 5 bases from J, with 17 bases between. The CDR3 length is 16 residues. Germline V CDR1 and CDR2: SGHRS, YFSETQ. The CDR3 loop is CASSWGGTGPNEKLFF. CDR3 nucleotides: TGCGCCAGCAGCTGGGGAGGAACAGGACCGAATGAAAAACTGTTTTTT. Using reference TRBV5-1 and TRBJ1-4 for the parts outside the CDR3, the full variable domain is KAGVTQTPRYLIKTRGQQVTLSCSPISGHRSVSWYQQTPGQGLQFLFEYFSETQRNKGNFPGRFSGRQFSNSRSEMNVSTLELGDSALYLCASSWGGTGPNEKLFFGSGTQLSVL.

This clone was observed a handful of times. This chain joins TRBV29-1 and TRBJ2-5; D may correspond to TRBD1 or TRBD2 (6 bases each). V lost 3 bases and J 1 base, leaving 9 bases between the germline ends. Germline values: CDR1 SQVTM, CDR2 ANQGSEA. There are 13 residues in the CDR3. CDR3 coding DNA: TGCAGCGTTGAGGGGGGCAGCCAAGAGACCCAGTACTTC. It codes for CSVEGGSQETQYF.

The chain combines TRBV9 with TRBJ1-1, with D perhaps matching TRBD1 (6 bases). Germline V lookup: CDR1 SGDLS, CDR2 YYNGEE. V lost 4 bases, J lost 2 bases, and 15 bases lay in between. The CDR3 runs 15 residues. Here the CDR3 DNA reads TGTGCCAGCAGCTACTCCGGGACACCCAACACTGAAGCTTTCTTT. Translating gives CASSYSGTPNTEAFF.

This clone has only one observation. The chain carries TRBV11-1 and TRBJ2-1, with D uncertain. Trimming removed 1 base at V and 10 bases at J, with 17 bases between. The CDR3 sequence is 15 residues long. CDR1 is SGHAT and CDR2 is FQDESV in the germline V gene (reference sequence). This chain's CDR3 is CASSLGSYSLGEQFF. Written as DNA, the CDR3 is TGTGCCAGCAGCTTAGGGAGCTACTCTCTTGGGGAGCAGTTCTTC. Filled out from reference TRBV11-1 and TRBJ2-1, the complete variable domain reads EAEVAQSPRYKITEKSQAVAFWCDPISGHATLYWYRQILGQGPELLVQFQDESVVDDSQLPKDRFSAERLKGVDSTLKIQPAELGDSAMYLCASSLGSYSLGEQFFGPGTRLTVL.

This CDR3 reads CASRQDRDGYEQYF. Written as DNA, the CDR3 is TGCGCCAGCAGGCAAGACAGGGATGGATACGAGCAGTACTTC. This chain joins TRBV10-1 and TRBJ2-7, with 7 positions matching TRBD1. Losses at the gene ends were 6 bases for V and 4 bases for J; bases not matched to a gene: 9. Germline lookup yields CDR1 WNHNN and CDR2 SYGVQD (reference sequence). CDR3 length: 14 residues.